The T cell receptor beta chain under discussion was sequenced for a study of blood T cell repertoires in COVID-19. The germline V gene has CDR1 LGHNA and CDR2 YNFKEQ. Losses at the gene ends were 1 base for V and 6 bases for J; bases not matched to a gene: 14. This CDR3 contains 18 residues. Measured with immunoSEQ multiplex PCR; TCRdb has only the in-frame clones, and not every one. The repertoire holds about 230,000 clones, with 65% to 85% as singletons. Sequencing was performed on peripheral blood. This TCR was recovered from a man between 40 and 49 years old with active or convalescent COVID-19. The chain links TRBV4-2 to TRBJ2-2; 7 bases fit TRBD2. The chain's CDR3 is CASSQAASGTVAAGELFF. The DNA of the CDR3 is TGTGCCAGCAGCCAAGCGGCCAGCGGGACCGTGGCGGCCGGGGAGCTGTTTTTT.